This entry features one TCR beta chain sequence. The entry originates in a study of blood T cell repertoires in COVID-19. The protocol was immunoSEQ multiplex PCR, while the TCRdb copy is restricted to in-frame clones and leaves out a portion. The sample includes about 250,000 clones, roughly 83% seen only once; the top ten take around 8.9%. This CDR3 comprises 14 residues. V lost 1 base and J lost 7; bases outside the gene matches: 3. The V gene's germline CDR1 is SGHAT and CDR2 FQNNGV. The V and J genes are TRBV11-2 and TRBJ2-1; 8 nucleotides line up with TRBD1. The clonotype was recovered from a man aged 80 or over with acute or convalescent COVID-19. The sequenced material came from peripheral blood. CDR3 region: CASSLVRGRNEQFF. In nucleotides, the CDR3 is TGTGCCAGCAGCTTAGTCAGGGGGCGAAATGAGCAGTTCTTC.